The subject of this entry is one T cell receptor (beta chain). This CDR3 has 12 amino acids. V was clipped by 4 bases and J by 0 bases, with 3 bases between them. The germline V gene encodes CDR1 MNHNS and CDR2 SASEGT. The sequenced template was cDNA made from the entire isolated RNA. Generated by immunoSEQ multiplex PCR, the TCRdb table keeps only in-frame clones and is missing some. This sample yields about 250,000 clones, of which over 12% are seen a single time; roughly 0.024% belongs to the top ten. This sample is part of a study of beta chain features in type 1 diabetes. The sequence was obtained from a woman in her thirties or forties in good health. Sequencing was done on a sample of naive CD4+ T cells from blood. The chain joins TRBV6-1 to TRBJ1-2, with no clear D. The CDR3 DNA is TGTGCCAGCAGTGGAGCTAACTATGGCTACACCTTC. Protein sequence: CASSGANYGYTF.